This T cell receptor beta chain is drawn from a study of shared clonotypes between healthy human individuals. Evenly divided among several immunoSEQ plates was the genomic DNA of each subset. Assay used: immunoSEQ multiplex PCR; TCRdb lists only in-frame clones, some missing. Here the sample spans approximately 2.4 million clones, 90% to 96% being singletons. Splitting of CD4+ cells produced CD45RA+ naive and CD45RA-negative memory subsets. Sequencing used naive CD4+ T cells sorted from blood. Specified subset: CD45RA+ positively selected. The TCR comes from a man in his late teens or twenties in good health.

DNA for the CDR3: TGTGCCAGCAGCTTCAGGGACGGTTCAGATACGCAGTATTTT. Its translation is CASSFRDGSDTQYF. The chain carries TRBV5-4 and TRBJ2-3, with D perhaps TRBD1 or TRBD2 (5 bases each). V dropped 2 bases and J dropped 4 bases, with 11 bases sitting between them. Germline V gene sequence: CDR1 SGHNT, CDR2 YYREEE (reference sequence). The CDR3 consists of 14 residues.